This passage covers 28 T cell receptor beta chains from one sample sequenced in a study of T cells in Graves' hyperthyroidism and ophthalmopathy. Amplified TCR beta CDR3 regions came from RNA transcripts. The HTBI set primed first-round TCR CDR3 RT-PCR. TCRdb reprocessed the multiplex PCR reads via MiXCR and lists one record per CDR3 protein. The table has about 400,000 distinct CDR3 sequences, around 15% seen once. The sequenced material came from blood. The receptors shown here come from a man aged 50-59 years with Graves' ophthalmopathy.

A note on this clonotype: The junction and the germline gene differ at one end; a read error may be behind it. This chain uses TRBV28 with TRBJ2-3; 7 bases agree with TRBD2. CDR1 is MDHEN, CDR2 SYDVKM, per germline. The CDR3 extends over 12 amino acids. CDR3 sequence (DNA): TGTTCCAGCAGCCGGACTAGAAATACGCAGTATTTT. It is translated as CSSSRTRNTQYF.

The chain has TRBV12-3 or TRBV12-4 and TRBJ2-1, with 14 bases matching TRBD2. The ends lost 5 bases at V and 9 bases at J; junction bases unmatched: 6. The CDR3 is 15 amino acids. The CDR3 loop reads CASSLGLAGAGEQFF. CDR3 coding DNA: TGTGCCAGCAGTCTGGGACTAGCGGGAGCTGGTGAGCAGTTCTTC.

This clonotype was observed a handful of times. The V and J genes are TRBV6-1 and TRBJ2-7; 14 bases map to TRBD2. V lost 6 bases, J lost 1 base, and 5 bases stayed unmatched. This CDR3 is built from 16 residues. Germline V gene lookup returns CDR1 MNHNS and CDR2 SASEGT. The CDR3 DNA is TGTGCCAGCAGCGGGAGGACTAGCGGGAGGTCCTACGAGCAGTACTTC. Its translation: CASSGRTSGRSYEQYF.

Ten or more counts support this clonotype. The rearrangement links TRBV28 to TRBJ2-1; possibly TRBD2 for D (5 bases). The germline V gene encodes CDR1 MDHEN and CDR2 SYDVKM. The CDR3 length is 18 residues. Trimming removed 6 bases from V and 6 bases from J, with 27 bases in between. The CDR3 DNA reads TGTGCCAGCAGCCGATTTGGAGCGGTTGGAAGAATGGGCAATGAGCAGTTCTTC. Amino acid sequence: CASSRFGAVGRMGNEQFF.

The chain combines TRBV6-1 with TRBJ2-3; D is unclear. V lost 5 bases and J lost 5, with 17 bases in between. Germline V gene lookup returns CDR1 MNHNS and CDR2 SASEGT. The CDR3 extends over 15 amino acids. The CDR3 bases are TGTGCCAGCAGTTATTATCCAAGGCCGGTAGATACGCAGTATTTT. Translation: CASSYYPRPVDTQYF.

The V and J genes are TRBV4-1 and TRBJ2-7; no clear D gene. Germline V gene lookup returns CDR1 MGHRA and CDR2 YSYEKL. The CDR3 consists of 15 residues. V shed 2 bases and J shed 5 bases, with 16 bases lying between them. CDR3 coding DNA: TGCGCCAGCAGCCAAATTCAGAGCTTGTCCGACGAGCAGTACTTC. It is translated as CASSQIQSLSDEQYF.

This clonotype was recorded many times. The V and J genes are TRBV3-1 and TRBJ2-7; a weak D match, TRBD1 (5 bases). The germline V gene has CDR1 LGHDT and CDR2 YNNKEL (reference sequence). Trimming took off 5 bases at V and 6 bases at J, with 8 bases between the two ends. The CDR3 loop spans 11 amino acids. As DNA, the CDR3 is TGTGCCAGCAGCGGGGCAACCGAGCAGTACTTC. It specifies CASSGATEQYF.

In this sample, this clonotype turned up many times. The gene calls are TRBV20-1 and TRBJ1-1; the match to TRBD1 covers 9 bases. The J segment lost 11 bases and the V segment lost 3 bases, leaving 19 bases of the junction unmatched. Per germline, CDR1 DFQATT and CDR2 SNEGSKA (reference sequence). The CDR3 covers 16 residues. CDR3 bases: TGCAGTGCTAGTAGGGGACAGGGTCTTGGGCTCGCTCAGGCTTTCTTT. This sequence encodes CSASRGQGLGLAQAFF.

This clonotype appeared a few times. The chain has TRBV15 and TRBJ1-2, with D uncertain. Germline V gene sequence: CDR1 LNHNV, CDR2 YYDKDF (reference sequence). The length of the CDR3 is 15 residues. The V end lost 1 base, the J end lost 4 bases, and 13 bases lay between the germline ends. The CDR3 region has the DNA TGTGCCACCAGCAGAGGGCAGCCTTCTGGCTATGGCTACACCTTC. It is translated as CATSRGQPSGYGYTF.

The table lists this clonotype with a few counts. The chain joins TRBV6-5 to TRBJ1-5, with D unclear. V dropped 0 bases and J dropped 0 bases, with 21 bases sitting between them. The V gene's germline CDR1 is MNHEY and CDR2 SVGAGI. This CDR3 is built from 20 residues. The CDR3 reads CASSYSPRRSRPHSNQPQHF. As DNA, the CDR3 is TGTGCCAGCAGTTACTCCCCGCGCAGATCGCGGCCACATAGCAATCAGCCCCAGCATTTT.

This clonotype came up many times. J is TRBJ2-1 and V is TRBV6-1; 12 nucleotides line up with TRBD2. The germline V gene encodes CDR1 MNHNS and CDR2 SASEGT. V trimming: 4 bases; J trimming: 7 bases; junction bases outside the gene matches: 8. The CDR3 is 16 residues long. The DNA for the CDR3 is TGTGCCAGCAGTGTCGAACTAGCGGGAGGCGATAATGAGCAGTTCTTC. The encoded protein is CASSVELAGGDNEQFF.

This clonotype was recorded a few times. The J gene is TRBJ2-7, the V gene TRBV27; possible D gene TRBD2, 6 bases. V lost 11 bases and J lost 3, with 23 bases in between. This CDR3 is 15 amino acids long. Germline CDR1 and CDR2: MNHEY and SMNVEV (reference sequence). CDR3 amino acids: CAGPYRLVGRYEQYF. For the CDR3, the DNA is TGTGCCGGTCCCTATAGACTAGTGGGCCGCTACGAGCAGTACTTC.

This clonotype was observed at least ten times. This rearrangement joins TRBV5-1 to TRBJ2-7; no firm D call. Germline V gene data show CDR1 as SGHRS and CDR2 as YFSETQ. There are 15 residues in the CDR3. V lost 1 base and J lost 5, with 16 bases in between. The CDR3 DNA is TGCGCCAGCAGCTTGTTGAGGCCCCAGTCCGACGAGCAGTACTTC. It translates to CASSLLRPQSDEQYF.

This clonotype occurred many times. In DNA form, the CDR3 reads TGTGCCAGCAGGCCCGGGACTAGTCGTATCGTCGAGCAGTTCTTC. Encoded protein: CASRPGTSRIVEQFF. The chain employs TRBV28 and TRBJ2-1, with TRBD2 matching 8 bases. With V trimmed by 6 bases and J by 10 bases, 14 bases remained unmatched. Germline lookup yields CDR1 MDHEN and CDR2 SYDVKM. The CDR3 runs 15 residues.

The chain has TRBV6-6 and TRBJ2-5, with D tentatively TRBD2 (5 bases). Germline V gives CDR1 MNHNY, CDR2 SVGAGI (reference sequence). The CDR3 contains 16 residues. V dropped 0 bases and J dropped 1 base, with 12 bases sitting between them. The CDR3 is CASSYSGLGPQETQYF. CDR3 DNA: TGTGCCAGCAGTTACTCAGGACTTGGGCCCCAAGAGACCCAGTACTTC.

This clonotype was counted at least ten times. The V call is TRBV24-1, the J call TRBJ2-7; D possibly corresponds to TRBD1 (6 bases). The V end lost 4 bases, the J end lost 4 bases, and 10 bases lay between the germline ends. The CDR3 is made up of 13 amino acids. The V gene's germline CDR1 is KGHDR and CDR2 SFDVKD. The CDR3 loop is CATSDPGQYEQYF. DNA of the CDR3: TGTGCCACCAGTGACCCAGGACAGTACGAGCAGTACTTC.

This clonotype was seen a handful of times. The CDR3 nucleotides are TGTGCCAGCAGTTACCTCGAAGGGACCACTTCACCCCTCCACTTT. Its protein is CASSYLEGTTSPLHF. This chain links TRBV28 with TRBJ1-6, with D possibly matching TRBD1 (5 bases). Trimming removed 4 bases at V and 9 bases at J, with 16 bases between. Germline V gene sequence: CDR1 MDHEN, CDR2 SYDVKM. This CDR3 is built from 15 residues.

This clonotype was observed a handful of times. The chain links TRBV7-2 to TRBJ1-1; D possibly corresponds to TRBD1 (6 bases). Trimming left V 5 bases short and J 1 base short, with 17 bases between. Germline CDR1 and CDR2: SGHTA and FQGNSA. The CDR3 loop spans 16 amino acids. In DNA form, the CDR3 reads TGTGCCAGCAGCCAAGAATGGAGGGGGACGAACACTGAAGCTTTCTTT. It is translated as CASSQEWRGTNTEAFF.

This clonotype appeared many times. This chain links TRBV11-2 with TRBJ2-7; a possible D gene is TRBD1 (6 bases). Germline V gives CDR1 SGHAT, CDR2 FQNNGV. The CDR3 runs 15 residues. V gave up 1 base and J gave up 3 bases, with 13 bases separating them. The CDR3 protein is CASSLGTVRNYEQYF. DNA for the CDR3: TGTGCCAGCAGCTTAGGGACAGTCCGTAACTACGAGCAGTACTTC.

The CDR3 nucleotides are TGCAGCGTTGAACGAACAGGGGCTGAGCAGTACTTC. As protein: CSVERTGAEQYF. The rearrangement uses TRBV29-1 and TRBJ2-7, with 7 nucleotides matching TRBD1. V trimming: 2 bases; J trimming: 7 bases; junction bases outside the gene matches: 5. The germline V gene has CDR1 SQVTM and CDR2 ANQGSEA. The CDR3 covers 12 residues.

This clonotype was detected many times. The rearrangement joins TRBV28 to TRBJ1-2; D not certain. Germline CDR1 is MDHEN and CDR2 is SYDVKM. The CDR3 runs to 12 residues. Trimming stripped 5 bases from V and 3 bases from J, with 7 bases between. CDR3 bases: TGTGCCAGCAGTACCTCATACTATGGCTACACCTTC. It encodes CASSTSYYGYTF.

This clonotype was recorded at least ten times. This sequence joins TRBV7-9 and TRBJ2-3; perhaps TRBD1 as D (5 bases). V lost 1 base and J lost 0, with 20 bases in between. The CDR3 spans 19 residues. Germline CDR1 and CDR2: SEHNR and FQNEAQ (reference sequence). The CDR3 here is CASSLGFDTEDTSTDTQYF. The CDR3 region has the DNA TGTGCCAGCAGCTTAGGGTTTGATACTGAGGACACTAGCACAGATACGCAGTATTTT.

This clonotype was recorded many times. The CDR3 nucleotides are TGTGCCAGCAGCTTAAAAGTGAGCTCCTACGAGCAGTACTTC. Its protein product is CASSLKVSSYEQYF. This chain joins TRBV7-3 and TRBJ2-7, with D unresolved. V was clipped by 1 base and J by 0 bases, with 7 bases between them. Germline CDR1 is SGHTA and CDR2 is FQGTGA. The CDR3 runs to 14 residues.

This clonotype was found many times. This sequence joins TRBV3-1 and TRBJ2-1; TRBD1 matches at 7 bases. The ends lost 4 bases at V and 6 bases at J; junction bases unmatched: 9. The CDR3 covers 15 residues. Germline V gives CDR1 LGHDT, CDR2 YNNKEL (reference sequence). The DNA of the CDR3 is TGTGCCAGCAGCCTAGGGACAGACCGGGGCAATGAGCAGTTCTTC. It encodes CASSLGTDRGNEQFF.

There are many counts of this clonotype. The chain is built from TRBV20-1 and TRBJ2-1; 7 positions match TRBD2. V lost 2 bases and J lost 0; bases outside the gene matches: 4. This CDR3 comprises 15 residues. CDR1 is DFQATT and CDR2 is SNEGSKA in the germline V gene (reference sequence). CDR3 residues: CSARRRTSSYNEQFF. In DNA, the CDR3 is TGCAGTGCTAGAAGGCGGACTAGCTCCTACAATGAGCAGTTCTTC.

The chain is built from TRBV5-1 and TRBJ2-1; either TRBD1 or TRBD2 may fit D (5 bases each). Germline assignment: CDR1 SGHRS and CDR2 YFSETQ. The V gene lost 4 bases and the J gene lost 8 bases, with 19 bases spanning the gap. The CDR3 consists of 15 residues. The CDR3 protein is CASSEDSRGVDEQFF. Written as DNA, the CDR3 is TGCGCCAGCAGCGAGGACTCCCGAGGGGTCGATGAGCAGTTCTTC.

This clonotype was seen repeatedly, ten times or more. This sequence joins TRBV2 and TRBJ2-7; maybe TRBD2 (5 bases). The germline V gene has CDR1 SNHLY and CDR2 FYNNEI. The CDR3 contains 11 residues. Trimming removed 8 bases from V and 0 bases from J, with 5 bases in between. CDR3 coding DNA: TGTGCCAGCCGGGACTCCTACGAGCAGTACTTC. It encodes CASRDSYEQYF.

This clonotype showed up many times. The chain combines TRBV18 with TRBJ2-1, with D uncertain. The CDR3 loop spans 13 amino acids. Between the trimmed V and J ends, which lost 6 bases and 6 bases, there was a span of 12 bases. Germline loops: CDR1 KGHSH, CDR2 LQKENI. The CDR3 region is CASSLSRSNEQFF. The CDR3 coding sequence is TGTGCCAGCTCGCTCTCTAGGAGCAATGAGCAGTTCTTC.